Presented here are 25 T cell receptor beta chains from one specimen sequenced in a study of cytomegalovirus exposure and HLA in healthy donors. 60 Vbeta and 13 Jbeta primers were used in PCR. The data were produced by immunoSEQ multiplex PCR, yet TCRdb's version contains in-frame clones alone and is incomplete. The sample lists 110,000 or so clones; around three quarters were seen once. Input material: PBMCs. These receptor sequences come from a female donor in good health and CMV-seronegative.

This clone showed up just once. The chain combines TRBV7-2 with TRBJ2-3; 8 bases agree with TRBD2. V dropped 7 bases and J dropped 4; count of bases not matched to a gene: 10. Germline CDR1 is SGHTA and CDR2 is FQGNSA. The CDR3 covers 15 residues. CDR3 nucleotides: TGTGCCAGCAAACCACCCGGGGGGGCATCAGATACGCAGTATTTT. Translated, it gives CASKPPGGASDTQYF.

V usage is TRBV7-2 and J usage is TRBJ1-1; maybe TRBD1 (6 bases). This CDR3 spans 15 amino acids. Trimming stripped 0 bases from V and 7 bases from J, with 15 bases between. Germline CDR1 reads SGHTA; CDR2 reads FQGNSA. CDR3 loop: CASSLADKGGDEAFF. CDR3 in DNA: TGTGCCAGCAGCTTAGCGGACAAGGGGGGGGATGAAGCTTTCTTT.

The rearrangement joins TRBV30 to TRBJ1-2; D unclear. The V gene's germline CDR1 is GTSNPN and CDR2 SVGIG (reference sequence). V lost 5 bases and J 5 bases, leaving 15 bases between the germline ends. The CDR3 has 13 residues. The CDR3 is CAWGSGMEYGYTF. The CDR3 nucleotides read TGTGCCTGGGGCTCCGGGATGGAGTATGGCTACACCTTC.

The chain carries TRBV7-2 and TRBJ2-2, with 8 bases matching TRBD2. V lost 1 base, J lost 8 bases, and 6 bases stayed unmatched. The CDR3 has 15 residues. Looked up from germline, CDR1 is SGHTA and CDR2 is FQGNSA. The CDR3 coding sequence is TGTGCCAGCAGCTTAGTCCCGGGAGGGCCGGGGGAGCTGTTTTTT. Encoded protein: CASSLVPGGPGELFF.

This chain links TRBV25-1 with TRBJ1-2; 12 nucleotides align to TRBD1. The CDR3 covers 16 residues. The V gene's germline CDR1 is MGHDK and CDR2 SYGVNS. Trimming cost V 5 bases and J 3 bases; bases outside gene matches: 7. As DNA, the CDR3 is TGTGCCAGCAGTTTATCGGGACAGGGGGCGGACTATGGCTACACCTTC. Its protein product is CASSLSGQGADYGYTF.

The chain employs TRBV13 and TRBJ1-1; perhaps TRBD1 as D (6 bases). The germline V gene encodes CDR1 PRHDT and CDR2 FYEKMQ (reference sequence). V lost 5 bases and J lost 11, with 15 bases in between. CDR3 length equals 12 residues. The DNA for the CDR3 is TGTGCCAGCAGCCCCGGACAGCGGGAGGCTTTCTTT. Its translation is CASSPGQREAFF.

J is TRBJ1-1 and V is TRBV6-1; D possibly corresponds to TRBD1 (6 bases). Germline lookup yields CDR1 MNHNS and CDR2 SASEGT. Deletions cut 2 bases from V and 4 bases from J, with 17 bases between. There are 16 residues in the CDR3. The CDR3 region has the DNA TGTGCCAGCAGTGAATATGGGAGGGGGGCTCGCACTGAAGCTTTCTTT. This translates into CASSEYGRGARTEAFF.

This chain joins TRBV2 and TRBJ1-6; no firm D call. Deletions cut 5 bases from V and 10 bases from J, with 15 bases between. The CDR3 is 14 amino acids. Looked up from germline, CDR1 is SNHLY and CDR2 is FYNNEI. The CDR3 here is CASSLTSGGSPLHF. The CDR3 nucleotides are TGTGCCAGCAGTCTAACCTCGGGAGGGTCACCCCTCCACTTT.

This clone came up once. Given the absence of the conserved phenylalanine or tryptophan at the CDR3 end, a read error is likely. The rearrangement links TRBV6-1 to TRBJ1-2; 11 bases line up with TRBD1. This CDR3 region has 14 residues. J gave up 7 bases and V 8 bases, and 9 bases lay outside the gene matches. CDR1 and CDR2 (germline): MNHNS, SASEGT. CDR3 nucleotide sequence: TGTGCCAGCGTGGAGGACAGGGGGCGTCGTGGCTACACCCTC. Translation gives CASVEDRGRRGYTL.

This rearrangement joins TRBV5-1 to TRBJ1-5; D gene unclear. V lost 0 bases to trimming and J lost 3 bases, with 10 bases between them. In germline, CDR1 is SGHRS, CDR2 YFSETQ. The CDR3 is 15 amino acids. The CDR3 DNA reads TGCGCCAGCAGCTTGGGGTCCGGACTCAATCAGCCCCAGCATTTT. Amino acid sequence: CASSLGSGLNQPQHF. The variable domain in full, with the rest retrieved from reference TRBV5-1 and TRBJ1-5, is KAGVTQTPRYLIKTRGQQVTLSCSPISGHRSVSWYQQTPGQGLQFLFEYFSETQRNKGNFPGRFSGRQFSNSRSEMNVSTLELGDSALYLCASSLGSGLNQPQHFGDGTRLSIL.

This chain connects TRBV11-1 to TRBJ2-1; 15 nucleotides agree with TRBD2. Germline V gene sequence: CDR1 SGHAT, CDR2 FQDESV (reference sequence). The CDR3 loop spans 18 amino acids. After removal of 5 bases from V and 0 bases from J, the junction contained 5 bases not matched to a gene. In DNA, the CDR3 is TGTGCCAGCAGCGTAGGACTAGCGGGGGGGTCCTCCTACAATGAGCAGTTCTTC. This gives the protein CASSVGLAGGSSYNEQFF.

The chain is built from TRBV30 and TRBJ1-4, with TRBD1 matching 8 bases. The germline V gene has CDR1 GTSNPN and CDR2 SVGIG (reference sequence). V trimming: 0 bases; J trimming: 1 base; junction bases outside the gene matches: 4. The CDR3 runs to 16 residues. CDR3 loop: CAWSVTGEGTNEKLFF. The DNA for the CDR3 is TGTGCCTGGAGTGTGACAGGGGAGGGAACTAATGAAAAACTGTTTTTT.

The rearrangement uses TRBV4-1 and TRBJ1-2, with a tentative D call TRBD1 (6 bases). This CDR3 contains 17 residues. The germline V gene has CDR1 MGHRA and CDR2 YSYEKL. With 1 base removed from V and 8 bases from J, the gap between germline ends came to 23 bases. The CDR3 sequence: CASSQVQYEGVREGYTF. CDR3 nucleotides: TGCGCCAGCAGCCAAGTACAGTATGAGGGGGTAAGGGAAGGCTACACCTTC.

This clone occurred a few times. The chain employs TRBV7-9 and TRBJ1-4; maybe TRBD1 (5 bases). This CDR3 comprises 12 residues. The germline gives CDR1 SEHNR, CDR2 FQNEAQ (reference sequence). Trimming took 8 bases from V and 8 from J, leaving 12 bases between them. The CDR3 DNA sequence: TGTGCCAGCGGCAGGGCGAACGAAAAACTGTTTTTT. Its protein is CASGRANEKLFF.

The chain uses TRBV5-1 and TRBJ2-5; 9 bases line up with TRBD1. With 2 bases clipped from V and 4 bases from J, the junction kept 6 bases outside the gene matches. Germline lookup yields CDR1 SGHRS and CDR2 YFSETQ. The CDR3 contains 15 residues. The CDR3 spells CASSFTGTGPETQYF. The CDR3 DNA sequence: TGCGCCAGCAGCTTCACCGGGACAGGGCCAGAGACCCAGTACTTC.

The chain combines TRBV9 with TRBJ2-3; 7 bases match TRBD2. CDR1 and CDR2 (germline): SGDLS, YYNGEE. V lost 0 bases, J lost 2 bases, and 12 bases stayed unmatched. The length of the CDR3 is 18 residues. Here the CDR3 DNA reads TGTGCCAGCAGCGTAGCTGTCACGCTAGCGGAAAACACAGATACGCAGTATTTT. Translating it yields CASSVAVTLAENTDTQYF.

The CDR3 DNA follows: TGTGCCAGCAGCGCATACACAGGGATGCCCTACGAGCAGTACTTC. It specifies CASSAYTGMPYEQYF. The chain couples TRBV7-9 to TRBJ2-7, with D possibly TRBD1 on 6 matching bases. Deletions cut 5 bases from V and 2 bases from J, with 16 bases between. The CDR3 contains 15 residues. From germline, CDR1 is SEHNR and CDR2 FQNEAQ (reference sequence).

The sample holds one count of this clone. This sequence joins TRBV30 and TRBJ2-7, with 7 bases aligning to TRBD1. CDR1 is GTSNPN, CDR2 SVGIG, per germline (reference sequence). With V trimmed by 4 bases and J by 3 bases, 0 bases remained unmatched. This CDR3 has 11 amino acids. CDR3 nucleotide sequence: TGTGCCTGGACAGGGGGCTACGAGCAGTACTTC. Translated, it gives CAWTGGYEQYF.

The V and J genes are TRBV2 and TRBJ2-7; 7 bases agree with TRBD1. CDR1 SNHLY and CDR2 FYNNEI come from the germline V gene. The V segment lost 6 bases and the J segment 6 bases; nucleotides outside the gene matches: 8. The CDR3 contains 13 residues. The CDR3 bases are TGTGCCAGCAGCTTGAGACAGGGCGGCGAGCAGTACTTC. It codes for CASSLRQGGEQYF.

This chain uses TRBV18 with TRBJ2-1, with D tentatively TRBD2 (5 bases). The length of the CDR3 is 12 residues. The V end lost 3 bases, the J end lost 5 bases, and 5 bases lay between the germline ends. Germline V CDR1 and CDR2: KGHSH, LQKENI. The CDR3 coding sequence is TGTGCCAGCTCACCTAGCGACAATGAGCAGTTCTTC. This gives the protein CASSPSDNEQFF.

The chain is built from TRBV2 and TRBJ2-2; possible D gene TRBD2, 6 bases. CDR1 SNHLY and CDR2 FYNNEI come from the germline V gene. CDR3 length equals 15 residues. Trimming stripped 7 bases from V and 2 bases from J, with 14 bases between. DNA for the CDR3: TGTGCCAGCACGCCCCCGGGGGTCAACACCGGGGAGCTGTTTTTT. Translating gives CASTPPGVNTGELFF.

V and J are TRBV2 and TRBJ1-5; D might be TRBD1 (6 bases). With 4 bases removed from V and 1 base from J, the gap between germline ends came to 11 bases. This CDR3 contains 15 residues. Germline assignment: CDR1 SNHLY and CDR2 FYNNEI. The DNA for the CDR3 is TGTGCCAGCAGTGCCACAGGGTGGAGCAATCAGCCCCAGCATTTT. It codes for CASSATGWSNQPQHF.

This clone was counted only a few times. The chain links TRBV27 to TRBJ1-2, with a tentative D call TRBD1 (6 bases). The CDR3 contains 12 residues. Between the trimmed V and J ends, which lost 4 bases and 6 bases, there was a span of 9 bases. Germline V lookup: CDR1 MNHEY, CDR2 SMNVEV (reference sequence). The CDR3 DNA is TGTGCCAGCAGTTCACAGGGTCATGGCTACACCTTC. It is translated as CASSSQGHGYTF.

The V gene is TRBV27, the J gene TRBJ2-7; D perhaps matches TRBD1 (6 bases). The CDR3 covers 14 residues. Trimming took 3 bases from V and 1 from J, leaving 10 bases between them. Germline CDR1 MNHEY, CDR2 SMNVEV (reference sequence). DNA of the CDR3: TGTGCCAGCAGTTTTCTGGACAGATCCTACGAGCAGTACTTC. It specifies CASSFLDRSYEQYF.

The chain employs TRBV12-5 and TRBJ1-4; D may be TRBD1 (5 bases). Per the germline V gene, CDR1 is LGHNT and CDR2 is FRNRAP. The CDR3 consists of 16 residues. V was pared by 0 bases and J by 8 bases, with 16 bases between. The DNA for the CDR3 is TGTGCTAGTGGTTTGGTATATGGGGCGAAAGACGAAAAACTGTTTTTT. Encoded protein: CASGLVYGAKDEKLFF.